This passage covers 4 T cell receptor beta chains from one sample sequenced in a study of blood T cells in healthy people across ages. Primers used in a second PCR of about 7 to 12 cycles were a sample-barcoded 5' primer and a J-beta primer mix. TCRdb called the 5' RACE reads again in MiXCR, with one record for every CDR3 protein. Of hundreds of thousands of distinct CDR3 sequences listed, 25% to 35% are singletons. The sample taken for sequencing was blood. Receptor source: a woman older than 75 in good health.

The rearrangement uses TRBV3-1 and TRBJ2-7, with 10 bases fitting TRBD1. This CDR3 spans 16 amino acids. J gave up 0 bases and V 3 bases, and 5 bases lay outside the gene matches. Per the germline V gene, CDR1 is LGHDT and CDR2 is YNNKEL (reference sequence). The CDR3 protein is CASSHLGQGFSYEQYF. In nucleotides, the CDR3 is TGTGCCAGCAGCCACTTGGGACAGGGGTTCTCCTACGAGCAGTACTTC.

This clonotype was seen at least ten times. V usage is TRBV20-1 and J usage is TRBJ2-3; the D gene is possibly TRBD2 (5 bases). The CDR3 consists of 15 residues. In germline, CDR1 is DFQATT, CDR2 SNEGSKA (reference sequence). The V end was cut by 3 bases, the J end by 0 bases, with 13 bases between. The CDR3 bases are TGCAGTGCTAGTGGCCCTAGCTTTAGCACAGATACGCAGTATTTT. Translating gives CSASGPSFSTDTQYF.

Regarding this clonotype: Since a much larger clone is just one base distant, this may be a read error. This chain connects TRBV5-1 to TRBJ1-6, with no clear D. This CDR3 comprises 13 residues. Germline V gene sequence: CDR1 SGHRS, CDR2 YFSETQ. The V end lost 2 bases, the J end lost 10 bases, and 10 bases lay between the germline ends. The chain's CDR3 is CASSFGENSPLHF. The CDR3 DNA reads TGCGCCAGCAGCTTCGGGGAGAACTCACCCCTCCACTTT.

At least ten counts were recorded for this clonotype. The genes are TRBV7-2 and TRBJ2-5; tentatively, D is TRBD2 (5 bases). The CDR3 is 16 amino acids. The V end was cut by 5 bases, the J end by 4 bases, with 20 bases between. CDR1 is SGHTA, CDR2 FQGNSA, per germline. For the CDR3, the DNA is TGTGCCAGCAGCGGGCTTGGGAGAGCTGCGGCAGAGACCCAGTACTTC. Protein sequence: CASSGLGRAAAETQYF.